This entry features one TCR beta chain sequence. The antigen is undetermined. This sample was included in a study of T cell responses to AZD1222 COVID-19 vaccine. For the study at large: Both about-4-week and about-12-week second-dose recipients were combined. Study-level points and caveats: After two AZD1222 doses, spike-specific TCR breadth and depth rose versus day 0. Of the AZD1222 recipients, only six were seropositive at baseline. CD4 TCRs covered the whole spike, strongest at regions 160-218 and 743-854.

Generated by immunoSEQ multiplex PCR, the TCRdb table keeps only in-frame clones and is missing some. The sample consists of some 190,000 clones, almost 95% of them appearing once. CDR3 length: 15 residues. The V end lost 4 bases, the J end lost 1 base, and 14 bases lay between the germline ends. Per the germline V gene, CDR1 is SGHRS and CDR2 is YFSETQ. The material sequenced was peripheral blood, taken on day 0 of AZD1222 vaccination. This sequence was found in an adult in good health. J is TRBJ1-1 and V is TRBV5-1; D possibly corresponds to TRBD1 (6 bases). The CDR3 DNA follows: TGCGCCAGCAGCGTGACCCCGGGGGCGAACACTGAAGCTTTCTTT. Encoded protein: CASSVTPGANTEAFF.